One T cell receptor (beta chain) is described in this entry. The data originate from a study of Ad26.COV2.S vaccination and SARS-CoV-2 variants. Study as a whole: Ad26.COV2.S was injected intramuscularly once or twice, 56 days apart.

Treatment specified: 19 received Ad26.COV2.S at low or high dose, single or two shots; roughly 5 received placebo; per-sample allocation not given. Each sample was drawn 63 days after the first injection (of vaccine or placebo). The V gene's germline CDR1 is SQVTM and CDR2 ANQGSEA. V dropped 7 bases and J dropped 5; count of bases not matched to a gene: 7. The CDR3 spans 12 residues. TCRdb keeps only in-frame clones here, not all; method: immunoSEQ multiplex PCR. The sample yields 350,000 to 400,000 clones, about nine tenths seen once. The material sequenced was peripheral blood, taken in a trial of Ad26.COV2.S vaccine versus placebo. The receptor was isolated from a person between 18 and 65 years old who received the Ad26.COV2.S COVID-19 vaccine or a placebo. V usage is TRBV29-1 and J usage is TRBJ2-7; 8 positions agree with TRBD1. The CDR3 DNA follows: TGCAGCGCTCGGACAGGGTCCCACGAGCAGTACTTC. This translates into CSARTGSHEQYF.